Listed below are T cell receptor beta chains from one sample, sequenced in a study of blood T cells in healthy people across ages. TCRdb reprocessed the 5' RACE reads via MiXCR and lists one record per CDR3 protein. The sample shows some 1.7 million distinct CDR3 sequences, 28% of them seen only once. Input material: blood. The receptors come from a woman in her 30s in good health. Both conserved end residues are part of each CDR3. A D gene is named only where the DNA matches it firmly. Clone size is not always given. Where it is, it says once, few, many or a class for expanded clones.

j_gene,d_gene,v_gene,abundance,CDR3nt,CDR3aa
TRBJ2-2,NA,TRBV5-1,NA,TGCGCCAGCAGCTTACAGGGATTAAAGGGCGCCGGGGAGCTGTTTTTT,CASSLQGLKGAGELFF
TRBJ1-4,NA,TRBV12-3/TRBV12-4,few,TGTGCCAGCAGTTTGGACCGAAGCTATGAAAAACTGTTTTTT,CASSLDRSYEKLFF
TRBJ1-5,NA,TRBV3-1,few,TGTGCCAGCAGCCAAGTCGGCGGGGACAATCAGCCCCAGCATTTT,CASSQVGGDNQPQHF
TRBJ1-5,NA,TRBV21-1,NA,TGTGCCAGCAGACACTGGAATCAGCCCCAGCATTTT,CASRHWNQPQHF
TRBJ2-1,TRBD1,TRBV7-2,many,TGTGCCAGCAGCCCGGACAGGGGGACTTTCGATGAGCAGTTCTTC,CASSPDRGTFDEQFF
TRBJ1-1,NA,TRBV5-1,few,TGCGCCAGCAGCCCCACAGCGGGGGCCGTCGGTGAAGCTTTCTTT,CASSPTAGAVGEAFF
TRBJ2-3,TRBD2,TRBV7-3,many,TGTGCCAGCAGACGCGGGGGTTCCACAGATACGCAGTATTTT,CASRRGGSTDTQYF
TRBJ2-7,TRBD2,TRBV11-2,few,TGTGCCAGCATCCCTCGTCTGCCCTTGCCACGACTAGCTGAAAACGAGCAGTACTTC,CASIPRLPLPRLAENEQYF
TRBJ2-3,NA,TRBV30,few,TGTGCTCAAATCGGTCAGTACACAGATACGCAGTATTTT,CAQIGQYTDTQYF
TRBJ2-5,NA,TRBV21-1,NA,TGTGCCAGCAGCAAAGCGGTCTTGAAGCGGGTAAGCCAAGAGACCCAGTACTTC,CASSKAVLKRVSQETQYF
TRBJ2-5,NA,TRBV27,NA,TGTGCCAGCAGTCATACGACGCCGGGGGATGAGACCCAGTACTTC,CASSHTTPGDETQYF
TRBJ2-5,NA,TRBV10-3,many,TGTGCCATCAGTGAGTCGAGCCCTCCCCAGACCCAGTACTTC,CAISESSPPQTQYF
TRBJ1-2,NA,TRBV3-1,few,TGTGCCAGCAGCAAAAGGATCAACTATGGCTACACCTTC,CASSKRINYGYTF
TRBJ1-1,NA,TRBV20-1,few,TGCAGTGCAAAAGACCATAGGGGCACTGAAGCTTTCTTT,CSAKDHRGTEAFF
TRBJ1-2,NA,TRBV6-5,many,TGTGCCAGCACACCGGGGGCATTTAACTATGGCTACACCTTC,CASTPGAFNYGYTF
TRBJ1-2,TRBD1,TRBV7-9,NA,TGTGCCAGCAGCTCATTCGACAGGGGGACAATTGCGGACACCTTC,CASSSFDRGTIADTF
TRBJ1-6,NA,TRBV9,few,TGTGCCAGCAGCGACCAGGGGAGCGGGTCACCCCTCCACTTT,CASSDQGSGSPLHF
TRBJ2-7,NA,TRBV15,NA,TGTGCCACCAGCAGAGAGGTTGACTCCTACGAGCAGTACTTC,CATSREVDSYEQYF
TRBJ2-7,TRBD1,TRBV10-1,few,TGCGCCAGCAGTGAGCTCGGGTTGGGACAGGGCTACGAGCAGTACTTC,CASSELGLGQGYEQYF
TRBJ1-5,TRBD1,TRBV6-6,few,TGTGCCAGCAGAAAGACAGGGTCGGATCAGCCCCAGCATTTT,CASRKTGSDQPQHF
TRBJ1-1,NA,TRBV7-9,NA,TGTGCCAGCAGCCGCGTCCGGGGCATGAACACTGAAGCTTTCTTT,CASSRVRGMNTEAFF
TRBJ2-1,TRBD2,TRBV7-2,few,TGTGCCAGCAGTACTAGCGGGAGGGCCGTCAGTGAGCAGTTCTTC,CASSTSGRAVSEQFF
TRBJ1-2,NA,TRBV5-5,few,TGTGCCAGCAGCTTGGGGGTGGGAGCTCTGAATAACTATGGCTACACCTTC,CASSLGVGALNNYGYTF
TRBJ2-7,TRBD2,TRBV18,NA,TGTGCCAGCTCACCATGGATTCCGACTAGCGGGAGCAGCGAGCAGTACTTC,CASSPWIPTSGSSEQYF
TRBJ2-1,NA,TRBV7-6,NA,TGTGCCAGCAGTGAAGCTCCGTTAACCCGGGGTGAGCAGTTCTTC,CASSEAPLTRGEQFF
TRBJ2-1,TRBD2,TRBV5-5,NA,TGTGCCAGCAGCTTGGGACTAGCGGGAGACACCTACAATGAGCAGTTCTTC,CASSLGLAGDTYNEQFF
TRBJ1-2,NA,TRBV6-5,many,TGTGCCAGCACTCCCTCAGTGAACTATGGCTACACCTTC,CASTPSVNYGYTF
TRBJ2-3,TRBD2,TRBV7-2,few,TGTGCCAGCAGCCCCCAGACTAGCGGAAAAAGGGCAGATACGCAGTATTTT,CASSPQTSGKRADTQYF
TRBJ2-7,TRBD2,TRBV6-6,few,TGTGCCAGCAGTTACGGGGGGGGACTTAGCTCCTACGAGCAGTACTTC,CASSYGGGLSSYEQYF
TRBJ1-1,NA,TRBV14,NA,TGTGCCAGCAGCCAATCGAACACCATAGGGGTACTCAACACTGAAGCTTTCTTT,CASSQSNTIGVLNTEAFF
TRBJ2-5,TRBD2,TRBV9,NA,TGTACCAGCAGCCGGGAGGAAGATACCCAGTACTTC,CTSSREEDTQYF
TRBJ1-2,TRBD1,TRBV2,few,TGTGCCAGCAGTGGGGGACAGGGGGCGAGCGGCTACACCTTC,CASSGGQGASGYTF
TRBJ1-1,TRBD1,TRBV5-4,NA,TGTGCCAGCAGCCCCCAAGGGGGCAGGGGTACTGAAGCTTTCTTT,CASSPQGGRGTEAFF
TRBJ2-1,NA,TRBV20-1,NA,TGCAGTGCTAGGTCGCGCAATGAGCAGTTCTTC,CSARSRNEQFF
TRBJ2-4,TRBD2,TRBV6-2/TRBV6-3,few,TGTGCCAGCAGTCAATACTTCCTCAGCGGGAGTTCCAAAAACATTCAGTACTTC,CASSQYFLSGSSKNIQYF
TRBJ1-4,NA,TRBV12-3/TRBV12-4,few,TGTGCCAGCAGGACGGCAGGGCTAAATGAAAAACTGTTTTTT,CASRTAGLNEKLFF
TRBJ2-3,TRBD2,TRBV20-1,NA,TGCAGTGCCCCCAGGGCTAGCGGGAGGAGTGATACGCAGTATTTT,CSAPRASGRSDTQYF
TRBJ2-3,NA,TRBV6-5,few,TGTGCCAGCAGCTCGGGCATTTGGGATACGCAGTATTTT,CASSSGIWDTQYF
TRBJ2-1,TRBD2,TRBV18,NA,TGTGCCAGCTCACCAGGGGCGGGAGAGGAGCTTGAGCAGTTCTTC,CASSPGAGEELEQFF
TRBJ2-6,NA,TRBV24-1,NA,TGTGCCACCCGCCAAGGAAGGGGCAGGTCTGGGGCCAACGTCCTGACTTTC,CATRQGRGRSGANVLTF
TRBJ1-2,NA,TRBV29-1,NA,TGCAGCTCGTCAACGGGGGATGGCTACACCTTC,CSSSTGDGYTF
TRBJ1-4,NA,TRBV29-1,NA,TGCAGCGTTGTTGCCGGGGTTGTGGAAAAACTGTTTTTT,CSVVAGVVEKLFF